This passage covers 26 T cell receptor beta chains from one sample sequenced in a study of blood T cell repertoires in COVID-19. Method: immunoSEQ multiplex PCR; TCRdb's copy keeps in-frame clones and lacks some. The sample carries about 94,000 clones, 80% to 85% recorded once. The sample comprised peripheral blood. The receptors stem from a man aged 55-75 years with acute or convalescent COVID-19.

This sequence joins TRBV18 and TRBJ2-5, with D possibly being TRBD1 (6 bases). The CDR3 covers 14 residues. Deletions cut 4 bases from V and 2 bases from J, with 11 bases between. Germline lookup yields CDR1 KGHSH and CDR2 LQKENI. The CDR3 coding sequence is TGTGCCAGCTCACGGCGGACAGATCAAGAGACCCAGTACTTC. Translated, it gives CASSRRTDQETQYF.

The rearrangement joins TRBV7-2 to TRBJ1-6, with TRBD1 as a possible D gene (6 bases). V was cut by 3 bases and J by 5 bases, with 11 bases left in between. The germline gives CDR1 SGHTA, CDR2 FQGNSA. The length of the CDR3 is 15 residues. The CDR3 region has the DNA TGTGCCAGCAGCTTGTGGGACAATAATAATTCACCCCTCCACTTT. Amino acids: CASSLWDNNNSPLHF.

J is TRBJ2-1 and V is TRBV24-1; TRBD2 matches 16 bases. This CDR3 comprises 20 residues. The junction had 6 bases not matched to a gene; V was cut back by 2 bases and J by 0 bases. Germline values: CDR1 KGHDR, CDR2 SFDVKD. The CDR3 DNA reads TGTGCCACCAGTGATTCCGGGACTAGCGGGGGGGCCAACTCCTACAATGAGCAGTTCTTC. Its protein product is CATSDSGTSGGANSYNEQFF.

The CDR3 DNA reads TGTGCCAGCAGGGCGTCGGCGGGGCTCACAGATACGCAGTATTTT. Its translation is CASRASAGLTDTQYF. The chain carries TRBV3-1 (or the pseudogene TRBV3-2) and TRBJ2-3; D possibly corresponds to TRBD2 (6 bases). Between the trimmed V and J ends, which lost 6 bases and 2 bases, there was a span of 15 bases. The length of the CDR3 is 15 residues. Germline values: CDR1 LGHDT, CDR2 YNNKEL (reference sequence).

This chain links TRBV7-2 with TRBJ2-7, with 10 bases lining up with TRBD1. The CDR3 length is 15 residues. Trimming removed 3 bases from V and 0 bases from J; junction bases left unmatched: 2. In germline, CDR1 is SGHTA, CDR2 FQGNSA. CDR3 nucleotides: TGTGCCAGCAGCTTCGGGACAGGGGTCTCCTACGAGCAGTACTTC. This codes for CASSFGTGVSYEQYF.

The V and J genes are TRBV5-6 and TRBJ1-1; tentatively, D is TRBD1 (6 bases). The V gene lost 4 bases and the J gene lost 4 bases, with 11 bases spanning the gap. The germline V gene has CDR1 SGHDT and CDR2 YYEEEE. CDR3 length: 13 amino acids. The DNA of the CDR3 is TGTGCCAGCAGCCAGACCAGGGGCACTGAAGCTTTCTTT. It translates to CASSQTRGTEAFF.

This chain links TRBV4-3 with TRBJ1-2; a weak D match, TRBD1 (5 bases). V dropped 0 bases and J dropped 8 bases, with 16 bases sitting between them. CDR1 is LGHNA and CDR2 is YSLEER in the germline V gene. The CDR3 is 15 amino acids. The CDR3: CASSQDWGGKGGYTF. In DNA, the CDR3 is TGCGCCAGCAGCCAAGATTGGGGCGGAAAAGGGGGCTACACCTTC.

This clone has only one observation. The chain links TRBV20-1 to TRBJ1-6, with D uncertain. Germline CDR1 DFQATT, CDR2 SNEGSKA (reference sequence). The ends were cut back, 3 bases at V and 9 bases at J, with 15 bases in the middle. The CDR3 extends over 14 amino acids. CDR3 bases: TGCAGTGCTAGTGGAGAGGAGGTCTCTTCACCCCTCCACTTT. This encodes CSASGEEVSSPLHF.

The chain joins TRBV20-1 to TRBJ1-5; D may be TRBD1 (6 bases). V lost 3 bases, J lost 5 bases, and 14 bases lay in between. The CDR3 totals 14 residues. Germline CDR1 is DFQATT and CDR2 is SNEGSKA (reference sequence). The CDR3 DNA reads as TGCAGTGCTAGTCCGGGGGGCGGAGATCAGCCCCAGCATTTT. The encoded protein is CSASPGGGDQPQHF.

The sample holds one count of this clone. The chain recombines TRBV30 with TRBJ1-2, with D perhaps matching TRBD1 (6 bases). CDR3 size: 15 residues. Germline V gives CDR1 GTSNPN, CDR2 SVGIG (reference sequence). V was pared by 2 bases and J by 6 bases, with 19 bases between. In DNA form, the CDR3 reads TGTGCCTGGAGTCAACTCGACAGGAGCCGGGATGGCTACACCTTC. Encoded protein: CAWSQLDRSRDGYTF.

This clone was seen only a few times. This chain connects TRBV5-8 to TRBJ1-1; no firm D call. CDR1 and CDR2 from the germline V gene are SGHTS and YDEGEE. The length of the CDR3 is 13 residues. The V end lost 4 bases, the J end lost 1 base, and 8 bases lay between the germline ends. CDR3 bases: TGTGCCAGCAGCGGGAGAGAGAACACTGAAGCTTTCTTT. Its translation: CASSGRENTEAFF.

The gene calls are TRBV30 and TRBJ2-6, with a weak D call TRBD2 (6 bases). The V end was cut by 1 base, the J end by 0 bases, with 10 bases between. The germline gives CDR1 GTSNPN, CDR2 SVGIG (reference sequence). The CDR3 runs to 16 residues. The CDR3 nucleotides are TGTGCCTGGAGTGCAGGGAGGATCTCTGGGGCCAACGTCCTGACTTTC. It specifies CAWSAGRISGANVLTF.

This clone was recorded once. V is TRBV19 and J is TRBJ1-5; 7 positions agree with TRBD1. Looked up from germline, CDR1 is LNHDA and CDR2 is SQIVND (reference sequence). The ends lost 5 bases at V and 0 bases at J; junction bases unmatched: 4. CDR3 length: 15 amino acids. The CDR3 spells CASSPTGHSNQPQHF. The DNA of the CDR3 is TGTGCCAGTAGTCCGACAGGGCATAGCAATCAGCCCCAGCATTTT.

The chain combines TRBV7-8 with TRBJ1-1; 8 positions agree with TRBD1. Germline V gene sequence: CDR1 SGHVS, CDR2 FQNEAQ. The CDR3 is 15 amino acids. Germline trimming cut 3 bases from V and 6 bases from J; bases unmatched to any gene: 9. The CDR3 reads CASSFQGASNAEAFF. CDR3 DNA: TGTGCCAGCAGCTTCCAGGGGGCCTCTAACGCTGAAGCTTTCTTT.

Here the CDR3 DNA reads TGTGCCAGTAGTCTCGGGACAGGGGAGGCCTATGGCTACACCTTC. This translates into CASSLGTGEAYGYTF. This rearrangement joins TRBV19 to TRBJ1-2; the match to TRBD1 covers 10 bases. The CDR3 covers 15 residues. V lost 5 bases, J lost 4 bases, and 7 bases stayed unmatched. The germline V gene encodes CDR1 LNHDA and CDR2 SQIVND (reference sequence).

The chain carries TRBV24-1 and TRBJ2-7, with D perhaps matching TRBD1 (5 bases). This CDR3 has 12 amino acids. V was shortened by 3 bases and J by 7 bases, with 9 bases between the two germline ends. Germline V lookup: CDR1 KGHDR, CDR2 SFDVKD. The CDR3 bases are TGTGCCACCAGTGATCTGGGGCCGGAGCAGTACTTC. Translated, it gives CATSDLGPEQYF.

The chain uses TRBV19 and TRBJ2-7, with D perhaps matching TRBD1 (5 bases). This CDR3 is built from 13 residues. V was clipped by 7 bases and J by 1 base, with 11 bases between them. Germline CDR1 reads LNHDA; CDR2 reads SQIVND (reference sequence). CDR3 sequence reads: CASKVRDSYEQYF. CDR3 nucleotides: TGTGCCAGTAAGGTCAGGGATTCCTACGAGCAGTACTTC.

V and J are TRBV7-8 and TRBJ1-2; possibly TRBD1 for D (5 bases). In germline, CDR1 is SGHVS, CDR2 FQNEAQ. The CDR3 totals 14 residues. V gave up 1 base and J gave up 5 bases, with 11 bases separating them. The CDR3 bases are TGTGCCAGCAGCTTAGAGACAGTACGGTATGGCTACACCTTC. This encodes CASSLETVRYGYTF.

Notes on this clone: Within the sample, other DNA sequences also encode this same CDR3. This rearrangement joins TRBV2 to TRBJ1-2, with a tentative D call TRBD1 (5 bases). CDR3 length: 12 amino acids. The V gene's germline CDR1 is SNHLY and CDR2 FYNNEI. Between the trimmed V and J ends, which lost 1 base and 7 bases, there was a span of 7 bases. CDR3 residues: CASSEGGGGYTF. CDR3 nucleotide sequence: TGTGCCAGCAGTGAAGGGGGCGGTGGCTACACCTTC.

The CDR3 DNA reads TGTGCCAGCAGCTTAGCCGGACGGGATTACAATGAGCAGTTCTTC. As protein: CASSLAGRDYNEQFF. V gene TRBV11-3 combines with J gene TRBJ2-1; tentatively, D is TRBD2 (5 bases). The V gene's germline CDR1 is SGHNT and CDR2 YENEEA. This CDR3 is built from 15 residues. Trimming stripped 1 base from V and 4 bases from J, with 11 bases between.

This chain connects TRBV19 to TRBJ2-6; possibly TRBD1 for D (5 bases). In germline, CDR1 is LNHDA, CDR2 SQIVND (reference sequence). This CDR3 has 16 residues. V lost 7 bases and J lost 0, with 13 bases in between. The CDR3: CASKETAFSGANVLTF. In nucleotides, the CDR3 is TGTGCCAGTAAGGAGACAGCGTTCTCTGGGGCCAACGTCCTGACTTTC.

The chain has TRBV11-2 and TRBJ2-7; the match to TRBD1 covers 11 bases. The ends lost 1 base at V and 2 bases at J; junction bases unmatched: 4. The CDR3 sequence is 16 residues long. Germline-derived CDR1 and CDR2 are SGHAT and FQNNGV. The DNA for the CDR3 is TGTGCCAGCAGCTTAGGACCGGGACAGGGGGCCTACGAGCAGTACTTC. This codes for CASSLGPGQGAYEQYF.

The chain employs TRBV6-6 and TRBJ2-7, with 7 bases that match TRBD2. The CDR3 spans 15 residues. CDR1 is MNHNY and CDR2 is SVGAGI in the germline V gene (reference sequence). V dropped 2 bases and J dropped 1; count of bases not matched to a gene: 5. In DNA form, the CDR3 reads TGTGCCAGCAGTTACGGCTCGGGACTATCCTACGAGCAGTACTTC. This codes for CASSYGSGLSYEQYF.

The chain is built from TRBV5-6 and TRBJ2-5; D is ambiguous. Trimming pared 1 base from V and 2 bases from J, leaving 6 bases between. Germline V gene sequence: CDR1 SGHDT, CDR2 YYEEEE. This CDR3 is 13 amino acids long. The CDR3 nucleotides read TGTGCCAGCAGCTTGATTCAGCAAGAGACCCAGTACTTC. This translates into CASSLIQQETQYF.

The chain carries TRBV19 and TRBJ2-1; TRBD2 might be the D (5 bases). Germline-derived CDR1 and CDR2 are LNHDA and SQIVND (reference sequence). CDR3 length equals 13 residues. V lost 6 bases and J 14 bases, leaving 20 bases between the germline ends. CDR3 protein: CASSREGRRDEFF. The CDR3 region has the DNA TGTGCCAGTAGCCGAGAGGGCCGACGGGATGAGTTCTTC.

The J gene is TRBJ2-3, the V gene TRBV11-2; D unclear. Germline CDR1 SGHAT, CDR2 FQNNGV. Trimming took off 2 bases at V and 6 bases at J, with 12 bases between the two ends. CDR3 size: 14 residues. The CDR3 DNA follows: TGTGCCAGCAGCTTAATCGTTGGGCCCGATACGCAGTATTTT. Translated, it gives CASSLIVGPDTQYF.